The T cell receptor beta chain under discussion was sequenced for a study of cytomegalovirus exposure and HLA in healthy donors. Looking at the study overall: Later, an analysis reported that the roughly 120 validation repertoires had used the same platform as the 666 first-cohort repertoires.

With respect to this clone: As yet, its antigen is unknown.

The method was immunoSEQ multiplex PCR; TCRdb's version includes in-frame clones alone and lacks a portion of them. The sample has fewer than 200,000 clones; about 85% are singletons. Germline trimming cut 8 bases from V and 8 bases from J; bases unmatched to any gene: 13. From germline, CDR1 is LNHNV and CDR2 YYDKDF (reference sequence). The CDR3 is 14 residues long. Study results and caveats: The tendency of first-cohort TCR clusters to co-occur in the roughly 130 validation repertoires was the finding of a later analysis.

The material sequenced was PBMCs. This clonotype originated in a man younger than 30 in good health and CMV-seropositive. V usage is TRBV15 and J usage is TRBJ1-1, with TRBD1 identical over 8 bases. CDR3 sequence (DNA): TGTGCCACCGGGGTTTGGGACAGGCGGGGGGAAGCTTTCTTT. Translation: CATGVWDRRGEAFF.